This T cell receptor (beta chain) was obtained from a study of identical twins. General observations from the study: Models predicted less out-of-frame TCR alpha sharing in monozygotic twins than was found.

The length of the CDR3 is 12 residues. After removal of 2 bases from V and 14 bases from J, the junction contained 7 bases not matched to a gene. Germline assignment: CDR1 DFQATT and CDR2 SNEGSKA (reference sequence). This clonotype occurred a few times. Its matching antigen is unknown. TCRdb redid the calling of the 5' RACE reads with MiXCR, one entry per CDR3 protein. Counted here are under 1 million distinct CDR3 sequences, roughly an eighth occurring once; the ten biggest clones make up roughly 1.5%. The same sample was also studied in work on yellow fever vaccine responses in identical twins.

The V and J genes are TRBV20-1 and TRBJ2-1; 9 bases line up with TRBD2. This TCR came from a woman younger than 30 in good health. Sequencing input: PBMCs. The CDR3 spells CSARRAGGGEFF. The DNA of the CDR3 is TGCAGTGCTAGAAGGGCGGGAGGGGGCGAGTTCTTC.